The 18 T cell receptor beta chains below all came from one sample that was sequenced in a study of cytomegalovirus exposure and HLA in healthy donors. The PCR contained 60 Vbeta and 13 Jbeta primers. The table came from immunoSEQ multiplex PCR; TCRdb's copy has only in-frame clones and leaves some out. The sample carries fewer than 250,000 clones, roughly 80% recorded once. The sample consisted of PBMCs. These receptors were taken from a male donor in good health and CMV-seronegative.

The chain couples TRBV5-1 to TRBJ2-1; 12 bases match TRBD2. CDR1 and CDR2 from the germline V gene are SGHRS and YFSETQ. V was pared by 1 base and J by 6 bases, with 14 bases of the junction left unmatched. The length of the CDR3 is 19 residues. This CDR3 reads CASSLWTSGISGSSNEQFF. The DNA for the CDR3 is TGCGCCAGCAGCTTGTGGACTAGCGGGATCTCCGGTTCGTCCAATGAGCAGTTCTTC.

The chain links TRBV19 to TRBJ2-1, with 10 bases that match TRBD2. V lost 6 bases, J lost 4 bases, and 3 bases stayed unmatched. The germline V gene has CDR1 LNHDA and CDR2 SQIVND (reference sequence). This CDR3 is built from 14 residues. CDR3 sequence (DNA): TGTGCCAGTAGCGCTAGCGGGAGTTACAATGAGCAGTTCTTC. It is translated as CASSASGSYNEQFF.

This sequence joins TRBV11-1 and TRBJ1-5; D remains ambiguous. This CDR3 is 15 amino acids long. Looked up from germline, CDR1 is SGHAT and CDR2 is FQDESV (reference sequence). Trimming took off 2 bases at V and 0 bases at J, with 8 bases between the two ends. The CDR3 DNA follows: TGTGCCAGCAGCTTACACAGTAATAGCAATCAGCCCCAGCATTTT. It specifies CASSLHSNSNQPQHF. The full variable domain, rest sourced from reference TRBV11-1 and TRBJ1-5, is EAEVAQSPRYKITEKSQAVAFWCDPISGHATLYWYRQILGQGPELLVQFQDESVVDDSQLPKDRFSAERLKGVDSTLKIQPAELGDSAMYLCASSLHSNSNQPQHFGDGTRLSIL.

J is TRBJ2-5 and V is TRBV19; the D gene is possibly TRBD2 (6 bases). The end of the DNA fits TRBJ2-7 better, so the J call may be wrong. The V gene's germline CDR1 is LNHDA and CDR2 SQIVND (reference sequence). The CDR3 runs 17 residues. The CDR3 here is CASSIRSSGLASHEQYF. CDR3 in DNA: TGTGCCAGTAGTATAAGGTCCTCGGGACTCGCGTCGCACGAGCAGTACTTC.

This chain links TRBV15 with TRBJ2-1; D is uncertain. V lost 0 bases, J lost 3 bases, and 6 bases lay in between. The CDR3 has 14 amino acids. Per germline, CDR1 LNHNV and CDR2 YYDKDF (reference sequence). CDR3 DNA: TGTGCCACCAGCAGAGAGGGCCGCTACAATGAGCAGTTCTTC. The encoded protein is CATSREGRYNEQFF. Using reference TRBV15 and TRBJ2-1 for the parts outside the CDR3, the full variable domain is DAMVIQNPRYQVTQFGKPVTLSCSQTLNHNVMYWYQQKSSQAPKLLFHYYDKDFNNEADTPDNFQSRRPNTSFCFLDIRSPGLGDTAMYLCATSREGRYNEQFFGPGTRLTVL.

The rearrangement links TRBV4-2 to TRBJ2-7; TRBD2 agrees at 8 bases. V shed 1 base and J 4 bases; nucleotides not matched to a gene: 12. Germline CDR1 LGHNA, CDR2 YNFKEQ. This CDR3 contains 17 residues. This CDR3 is CASSQAGGTSGLYEQYF. The CDR3 DNA is TGTGCCAGCAGCCAAGCAGGAGGAACTAGCGGACTATACGAGCAGTACTTC.

The chain employs TRBV7-5 and TRBJ2-1; the tabulated D call, TRBD2, remains unverified against the DNA. TRBV7-5 is deemed a pseudogene. The CDR3 has 19 amino acids. The CDR3 DNA reads as TGTGCCAGAAGCTCCAAACCCCGACTTGCTCTCCGTTCCTACAATGAGCAGTTCTTC. This codes for CARSSKPRLALRSYNEQFF.

In its sample, this clone was seen once. The rearrangement joins TRBV19 to TRBJ1-1; no clear D gene. Germline values: CDR1 LNHDA, CDR2 SQIVND (reference sequence). Trimming shortened V by 1 base and J by 1 base, and 7 bases separated the two germline ends. CDR3 length equals 14 residues. The chain's CDR3 is CASSIGTENTEAFF. The CDR3 bases are TGTGCCAGTAGTATAGGGACTGAGAACACTGAAGCTTTCTTT.

The rearrangement joins TRBV28 to TRBJ1-2; D is possibly TRBD1 (6 bases). CDR3 size: 14 residues. Germline V lookup: CDR1 MDHEN, CDR2 SYDVKM. Trimming took 6 bases from V and 4 from J, leaving 15 bases between them. The CDR3 here is CASSPGELPYGYTF. The CDR3 DNA is TGTGCCAGCAGCCCAGGGGAACTCCCCTATGGCTACACCTTC.

The chain is built from TRBV19 and TRBJ1-5, with D unresolved. Germline CDR1 LNHDA, CDR2 SQIVND (reference sequence). This CDR3 region has 14 residues. V was pared by 0 bases and J by 7 bases, with 10 bases between. CDR3 sequence: CASSIEQVNQPQHF. In DNA form, the CDR3 reads TGTGCCAGTAGTATAGAGCAGGTCAACCAGCCCCAGCATTTT.

V and J are TRBV6-5 and TRBJ2-7, with D possibly matching TRBD1 (6 bases). Germline CDR1 MNHEY, CDR2 SVGAGI. CDR3 size: 15 residues. Between the trimmed V and J ends, which lost 7 bases and 0 bases, there was a span of 16 bases. As DNA, the CDR3 is TGTGCCAGCACCCGAGAGGGGGTTGTCTCCTACGAGCAGTACTTC. Its protein is CASTREGVVSYEQYF.

V and J are TRBV5-1 and TRBJ2-7; TRBD1 might be the D (6 bases). This CDR3 is built from 15 residues. Germline CDR1 is SGHRS and CDR2 is YFSETQ. V gave up 4 bases and J gave up 1 base, with 15 bases separating them. The CDR3 DNA reads as TGCGCCAGCAGCATAAGGGACACGTTTTCCTACGAGCAGTACTTC. It translates to CASSIRDTFSYEQYF.

The V call is TRBV6-6, the J call TRBJ2-2; D gene ambiguous. The germline V gene has CDR1 MNHNY and CDR2 SVGAGI (reference sequence). V was shortened by 5 bases and J by 11 bases, with 9 bases between the two germline ends. CDR3 length: 11 residues. The CDR3 nucleotides read TGTGCCAGCAGTCCCGGTGCAGAGCTGTTTTTT. Translation: CASSPGAELFF.

The chain is built from TRBV5-1 and TRBJ2-7; 10 positions agree with TRBD2. CDR1 and CDR2 from the germline V gene are SGHRS and YFSETQ. The CDR3 length is 15 residues. V dropped 4 bases and J dropped 0; count of bases not matched to a gene: 4. CDR3 amino acids: CASSTTSGVSYEQYF. In DNA, the CDR3 is TGCGCCAGCAGCACCACTAGCGGGGTCTCCTACGAGCAGTACTTC.

The chain employs TRBV7-9 and TRBJ2-7; TRBD1 might be the D (6 bases). The V and J ends lost 5 bases and 3 bases respectively, with 14 bases between them. Germline-derived CDR1 and CDR2 are SEHNR and FQNEAQ (reference sequence). The CDR3 contains 14 residues. CDR3 loop: CASSPRGQIYEQYF. The CDR3 DNA reads as TGTGCCAGCAGCCCCCGAGGACAGATCTACGAGCAGTACTTC. The whole variable domain, filled in from reference TRBV7-9 and TRBJ2-7, reads DTGVSQNPRHKITKRGQNVTFRCDPISEHNRLYWYRQTLGQGPEFLTYFQNEAQLEKSRLLSDRFSAERPKGSFSTLEIQRTEQGDSAMYLCASSPRGQIYEQYFGPGTRLTVT.

The chain joins TRBV28 to TRBJ2-7; 11 positions agree with TRBD2. J lost 2 bases, V lost 6 bases, and 0 bases had no gene match. The CDR3 has 13 amino acids. Germline loops: CDR1 MDHEN, CDR2 SYDVKM. CDR3 sequence: CASRTSGAYEQYF. As DNA, the CDR3 is TGTGCCAGCAGGACTAGCGGGGCCTACGAGCAGTACTTC.

This clone was seen only once. V usage is TRBV6-5 and J usage is TRBJ1-1; D gene uncertain. The CDR3 loop spans 15 amino acids. Trimming took 0 bases from V and 4 from J, leaving 12 bases between them. From germline, CDR1 is MNHEY and CDR2 SVGAGI. CDR3 nucleotide sequence: TGTGCCAGCAGTTACTCATTAGAATTTTCCACTGAAGCTTTCTTT. It yields the protein CASSYSLEFSTEAFF.

The rearrangement joins TRBV7-8 to TRBJ2-7; TRBD2 agrees at 8 bases. V lost 5 bases, J lost 4 bases, and 10 bases stayed unmatched. This CDR3 has 15 residues. CDR1 and CDR2 (germline): SGHVS, FQNEAQ. Written as DNA, the CDR3 is TGTGCCAGCAGCCCCGAAGCGGGAGCTAGTTACGAGCAGTACTTC. Amino acid sequence: CASSPEAGASYEQYF.